This T cell receptor beta chain emerged from a study of blood T cells in healthy people across ages. Using a J-beta primer mix together with a sample-barcoded 5' primer, a second PCR was run for roughly 7 to 11 cycles. MiXCR was run by TCRdb on the 5' RACE reads, yielding one entry per CDR3 protein. The sample has about 1.6 million distinct CDR3 sequences; about 35% are singletons. This clonotype was seen a few times. CDR3 length: 16 residues. The ends lost 6 bases at V and 0 bases at J; junction bases unmatched: 7. Germline-derived CDR1 and CDR2 are MNHEY and SVGAGI. This TCR was sampled from a woman under 40 in good health. This chain uses TRBV6-5 with TRBJ2-7; TRBD2 aligns across 11 bases. Sequenced: blood. CDR3 coding DNA: TGTGCCAGCAGCCCTTCTAGCGGGGGGATCTCCTACGAGCAGTACTTC. The encoded protein is CASSPSSGGISYEQYF.